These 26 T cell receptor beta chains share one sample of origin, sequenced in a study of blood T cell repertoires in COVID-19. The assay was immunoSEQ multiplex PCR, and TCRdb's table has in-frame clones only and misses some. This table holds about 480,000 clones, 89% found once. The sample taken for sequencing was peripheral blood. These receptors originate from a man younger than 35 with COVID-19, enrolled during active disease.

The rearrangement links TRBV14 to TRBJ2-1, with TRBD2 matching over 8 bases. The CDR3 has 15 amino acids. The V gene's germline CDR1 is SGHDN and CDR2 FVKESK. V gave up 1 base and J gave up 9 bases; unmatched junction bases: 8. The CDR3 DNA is TGTGCCAGCAGCCAAGGAGCGGGGGCCGGAGGTGAGCAGTTCTTC. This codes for CASSQGAGAGGEQFF.

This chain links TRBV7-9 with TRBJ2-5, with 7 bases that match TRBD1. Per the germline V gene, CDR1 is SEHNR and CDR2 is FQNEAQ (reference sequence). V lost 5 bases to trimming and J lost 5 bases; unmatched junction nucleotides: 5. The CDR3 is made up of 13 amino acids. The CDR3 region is CASSLGTVETQYF. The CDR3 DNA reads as TGTGCCAGCAGCCTCGGGACAGTTGAGACCCAGTACTTC.

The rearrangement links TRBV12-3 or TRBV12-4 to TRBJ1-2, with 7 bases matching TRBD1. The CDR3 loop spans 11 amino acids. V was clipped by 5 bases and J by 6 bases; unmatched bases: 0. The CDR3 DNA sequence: TGTGCCAGCAGTCAGGGGGATGGCTACACCTTC. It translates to CASSQGDGYTF.

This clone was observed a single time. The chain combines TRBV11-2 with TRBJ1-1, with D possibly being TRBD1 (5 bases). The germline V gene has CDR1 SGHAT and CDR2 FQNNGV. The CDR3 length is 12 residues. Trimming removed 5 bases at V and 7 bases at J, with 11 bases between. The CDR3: CASSVAQGEAFF. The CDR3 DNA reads TGTGCCAGCAGCGTCGCCCAGGGTGAAGCTTTCTTT.

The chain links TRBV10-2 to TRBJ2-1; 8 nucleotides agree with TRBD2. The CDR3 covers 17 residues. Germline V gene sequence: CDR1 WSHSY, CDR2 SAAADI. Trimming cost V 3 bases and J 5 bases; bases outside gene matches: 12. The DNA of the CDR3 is TGCGCCAGCAGTGAAAGTAGTTTGACTAGCGAGCACAATGAGCAGTTCTTC. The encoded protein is CASSESSLTSEHNEQFF.

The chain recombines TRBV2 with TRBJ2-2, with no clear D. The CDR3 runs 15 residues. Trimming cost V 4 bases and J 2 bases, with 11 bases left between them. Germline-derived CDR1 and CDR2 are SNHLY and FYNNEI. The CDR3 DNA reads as TGTGCCAGCAGTGTAAGAACAGCCAACACCGGGGAGCTGTTTTTT. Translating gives CASSVRTANTGELFF.

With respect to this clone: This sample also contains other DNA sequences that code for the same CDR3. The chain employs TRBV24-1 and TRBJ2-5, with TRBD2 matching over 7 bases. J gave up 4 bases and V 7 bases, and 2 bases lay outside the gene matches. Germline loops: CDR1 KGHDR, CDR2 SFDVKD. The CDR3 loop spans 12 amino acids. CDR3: CATSPGGETQYF. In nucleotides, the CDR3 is TGTGCCACCAGCCCGGGAGGAGAGACCCAGTACTTC.

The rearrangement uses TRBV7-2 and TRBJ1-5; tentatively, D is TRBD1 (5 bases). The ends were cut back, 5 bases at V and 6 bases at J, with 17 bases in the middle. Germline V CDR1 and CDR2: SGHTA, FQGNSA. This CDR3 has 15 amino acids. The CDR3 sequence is CASSLRGGTSQPQHF. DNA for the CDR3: TGTGCCAGCAGCCTCCGCGGGGGGACGAGTCAGCCCCAGCATTTT.

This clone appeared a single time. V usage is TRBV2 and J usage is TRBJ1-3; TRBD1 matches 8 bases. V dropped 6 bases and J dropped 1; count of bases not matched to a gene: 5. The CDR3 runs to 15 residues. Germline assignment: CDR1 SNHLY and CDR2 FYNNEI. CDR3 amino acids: CASSETGGSGNTIYF. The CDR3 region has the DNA TGTGCCAGCAGCGAAACAGGGGGGTCTGGAAACACCATATATTTT. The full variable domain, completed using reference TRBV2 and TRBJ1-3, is EPEVTQTPSHQVTQMGQEVILRCVPISNHLYFYWYRQILGQKVEFLVSFYNNEISEKSEIFDDQFSVERPDGSNFTLKIRSTKLEDSAMYFCASSETGGSGNTIYFGEGSWLTVV.

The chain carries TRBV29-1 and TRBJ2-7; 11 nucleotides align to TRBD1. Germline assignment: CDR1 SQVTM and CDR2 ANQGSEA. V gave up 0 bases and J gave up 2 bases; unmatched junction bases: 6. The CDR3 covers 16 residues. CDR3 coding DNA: TGCAGCGTTGAAGATGTAATGGGACAGGGGGCCTACGAGCAGTACTTC. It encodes CSVEDVMGQGAYEQYF.

CDR3 sequence reads: CASSARDYEQYF. The CDR3 nucleotides read TGTGCCAGCAGCGCCAGGGACTACGAGCAGTACTTC. The chain employs TRBV13 and TRBJ2-7, with a tentative D call TRBD1 (5 bases). V lost 5 bases to trimming and J lost 3 bases, with 8 bases between them. Germline CDR1 reads PRHDT; CDR2 reads FYEKMQ (reference sequence). CDR3 length: 12 residues.

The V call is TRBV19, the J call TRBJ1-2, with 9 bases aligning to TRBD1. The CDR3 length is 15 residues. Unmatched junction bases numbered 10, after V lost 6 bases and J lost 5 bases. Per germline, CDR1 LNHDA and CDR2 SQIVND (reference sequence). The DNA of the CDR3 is TGTGCCAGTAGGAGCGCGGACAGGGGCCTTTATGGCTACACCTTC. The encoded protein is CASRSADRGLYGYTF.

For the CDR3, the DNA is TGTGCCAGTATTTCTGGGGGACAGCAGAACACCGGGGAGCTGTTTTTT. This sequence encodes CASISGGQQNTGELFF. The rearrangement links TRBV7-9 to TRBJ2-2; 7 bases agree with TRBD1. Germline-derived CDR1 and CDR2 are SEHNR and FQNEAQ (reference sequence). The CDR3 is 16 residues long. Trimming took 9 bases from V and 1 from J; bases not matched to a gene: 11.

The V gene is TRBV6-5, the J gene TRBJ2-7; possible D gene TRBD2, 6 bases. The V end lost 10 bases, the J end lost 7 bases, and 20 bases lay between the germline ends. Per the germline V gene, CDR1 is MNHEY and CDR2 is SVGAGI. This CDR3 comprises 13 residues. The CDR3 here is CATAPGGLQEQYF. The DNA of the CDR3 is TGTGCCACCGCCCCCGGGGGACTTCAAGAGCAGTACTTC.

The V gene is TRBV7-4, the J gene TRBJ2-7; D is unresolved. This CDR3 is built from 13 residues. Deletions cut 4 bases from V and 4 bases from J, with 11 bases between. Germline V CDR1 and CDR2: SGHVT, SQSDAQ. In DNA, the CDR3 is TGTGCCAGCAGCTCGGGTACTCGGTACGAGCAGTACTTC. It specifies CASSSGTRYEQYF.

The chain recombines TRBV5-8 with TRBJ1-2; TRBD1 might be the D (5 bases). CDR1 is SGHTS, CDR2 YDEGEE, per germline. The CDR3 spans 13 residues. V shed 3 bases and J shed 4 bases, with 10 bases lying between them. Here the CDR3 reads CASSSQGVYGYTF. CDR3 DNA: TGTGCCAGCAGCTCTCAGGGCGTCTATGGCTACACCTTC. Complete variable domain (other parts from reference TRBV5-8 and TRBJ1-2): EAGVTQSPTHLIKTRGQQATLRCSPISGHTSVYWYQQALGLGLQFLLWYDEGEERNRGNFPPRFSGRQFPNYSSELNVNALELEDSALYLCASSSQGVYGYTFGSGTRLTVV.

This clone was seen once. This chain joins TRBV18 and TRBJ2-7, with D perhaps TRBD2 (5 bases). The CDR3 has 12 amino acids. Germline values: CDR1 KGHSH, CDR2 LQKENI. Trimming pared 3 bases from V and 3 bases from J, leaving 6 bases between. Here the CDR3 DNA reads TGTGCCAGCTCACCGGGAGTCTACGAGCAGTACTTC. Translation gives CASSPGVYEQYF.

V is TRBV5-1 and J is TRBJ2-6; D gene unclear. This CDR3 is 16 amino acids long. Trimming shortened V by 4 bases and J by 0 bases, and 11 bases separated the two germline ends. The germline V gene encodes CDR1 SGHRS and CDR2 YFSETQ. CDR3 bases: TGCGCCAGCAGCGCGCCACAGATCTCTGGGGCCAACGTCCTGACTTTC. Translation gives CASSAPQISGANVLTF.

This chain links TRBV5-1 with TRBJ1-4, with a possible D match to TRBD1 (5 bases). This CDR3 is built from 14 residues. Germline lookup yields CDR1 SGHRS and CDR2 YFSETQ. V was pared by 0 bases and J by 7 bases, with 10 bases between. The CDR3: CASSLAGSGEKLFF. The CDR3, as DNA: TGCGCCAGCAGCTTGGCAGGGTCGGGTGAAAAACTGTTTTTT.

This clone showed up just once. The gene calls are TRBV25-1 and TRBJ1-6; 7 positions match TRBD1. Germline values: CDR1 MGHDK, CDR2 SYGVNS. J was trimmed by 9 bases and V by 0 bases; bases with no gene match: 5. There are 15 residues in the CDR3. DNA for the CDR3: TGTGCCAGCAGTGAATATGGCAGGGGGTCTTCACCCCTCCACTTT. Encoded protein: CASSEYGRGSSPLHF.

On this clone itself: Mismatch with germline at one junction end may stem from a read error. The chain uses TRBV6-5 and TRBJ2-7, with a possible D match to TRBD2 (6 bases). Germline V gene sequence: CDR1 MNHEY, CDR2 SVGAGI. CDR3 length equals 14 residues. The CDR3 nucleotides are TGTGCCAGCCGTTACACGCGGGATTCCTACGAGCAGTACTTC. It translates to CASRYTRDSYEQYF.

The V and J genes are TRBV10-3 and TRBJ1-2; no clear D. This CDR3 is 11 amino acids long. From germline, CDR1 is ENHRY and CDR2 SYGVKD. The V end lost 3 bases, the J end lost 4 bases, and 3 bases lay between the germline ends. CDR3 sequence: CAISDLYGYTF. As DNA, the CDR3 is TGTGCCATCAGTGACCTCTATGGCTACACCTTC.

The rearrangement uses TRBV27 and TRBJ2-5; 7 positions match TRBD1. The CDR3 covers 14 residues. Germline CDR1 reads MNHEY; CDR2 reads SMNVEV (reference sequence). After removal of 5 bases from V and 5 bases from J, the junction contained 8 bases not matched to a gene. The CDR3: CASSEGGLGETQYF. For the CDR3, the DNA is TGTGCCAGCAGTGAAGGGGGCTTGGGGGAGACCCAGTACTTC.

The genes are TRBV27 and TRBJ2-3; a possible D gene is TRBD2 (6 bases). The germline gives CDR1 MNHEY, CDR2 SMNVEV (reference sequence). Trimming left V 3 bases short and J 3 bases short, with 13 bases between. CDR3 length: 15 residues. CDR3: CASSFSPAGTDTQYF. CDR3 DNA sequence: TGTGCCAGCAGTTTTTCCCCCGCGGGGACAGATACGCAGTATTTT.

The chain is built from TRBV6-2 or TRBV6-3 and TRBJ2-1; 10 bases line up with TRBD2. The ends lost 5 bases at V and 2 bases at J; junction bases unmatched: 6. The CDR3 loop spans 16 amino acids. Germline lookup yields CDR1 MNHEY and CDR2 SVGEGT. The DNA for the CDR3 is TGTGCCAGCAGTAAGGGACTAGCGAACCCCTACAATGAGCAGTTCTTC. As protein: CASSKGLANPYNEQFF.

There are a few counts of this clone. The CDR3 DNA reads TGCGCCAGCAGCCAAGAAGGGGCCAGGGACACTGAAGCTTTCTTT. Amino acids: CASSQEGARDTEAFF. The chain carries TRBV4-1 and TRBJ1-1; TRBD1 is a possible D gene (5 bases). Trimming cost V 0 bases and J 3 bases, with 11 bases left between them. Germline V gives CDR1 MGHRA, CDR2 YSYEKL. CDR3 length: 15 residues.